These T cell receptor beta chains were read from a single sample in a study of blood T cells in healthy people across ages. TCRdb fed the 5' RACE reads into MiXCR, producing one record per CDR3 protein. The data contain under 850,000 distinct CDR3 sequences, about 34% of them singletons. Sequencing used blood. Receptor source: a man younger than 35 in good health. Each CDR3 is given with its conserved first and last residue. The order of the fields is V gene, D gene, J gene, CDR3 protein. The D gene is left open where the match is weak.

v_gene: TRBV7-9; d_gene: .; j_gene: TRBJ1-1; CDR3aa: CASSLEVDTEAFF
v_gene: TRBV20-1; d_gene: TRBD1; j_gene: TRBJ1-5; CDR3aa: CSASDRGANQPQHF
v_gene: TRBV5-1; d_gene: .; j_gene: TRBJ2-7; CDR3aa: CASSPEGWDKSQESQYF
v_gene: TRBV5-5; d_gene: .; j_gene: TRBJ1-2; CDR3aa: CASSWSGYGYTF
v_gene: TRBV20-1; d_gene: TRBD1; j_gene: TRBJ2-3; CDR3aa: CSARKDRASTDTQYF
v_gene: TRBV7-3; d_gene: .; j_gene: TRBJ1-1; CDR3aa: CASSLSARGAGTEAFF
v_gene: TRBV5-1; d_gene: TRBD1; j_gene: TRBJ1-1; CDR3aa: CASSLKTGADTEAFF
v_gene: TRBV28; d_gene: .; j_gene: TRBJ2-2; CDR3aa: CASSSIGDANTGELFF
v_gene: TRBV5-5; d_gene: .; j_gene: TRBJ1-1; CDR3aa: CASSLPDGRQAFF
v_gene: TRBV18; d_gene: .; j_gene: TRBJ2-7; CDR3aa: CASSPVHEEQYF
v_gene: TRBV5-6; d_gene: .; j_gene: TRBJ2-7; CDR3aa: CASSLGAGTYEQYF
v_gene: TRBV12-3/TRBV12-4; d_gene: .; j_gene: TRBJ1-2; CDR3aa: CASRRTTTWTDRTGYTF
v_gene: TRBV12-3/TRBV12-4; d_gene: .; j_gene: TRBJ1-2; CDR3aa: CASSYALSVLYGYTF
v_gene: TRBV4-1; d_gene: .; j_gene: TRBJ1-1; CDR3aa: CASSQDVRAAISDTEAFF
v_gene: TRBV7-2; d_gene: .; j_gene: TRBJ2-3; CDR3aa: CASSLGDWLRGTDTQYF